This is a list of T cell receptor beta chains from one sample in a study of graft-versus-host responses after intestinal transplantation. TCRdb's table, derived via immunoSEQ multiplex PCR, lists solely in-frame clones and lacks some. The table shows 85,000 to 90,000 clones, with approximately 90% occurring only once. Their antigens remain unidentified. The sequenced sample was unstimulated CD4+ T cells sorted from spleen or lymph node cells, obtained before transplant. These receptors were obtained from a human donor who was the organ donor for an intestinal transplant. CDR3s include the opening cysteine and the closing phenylalanine or tryptophan.

v_call,cdr3_aa
TRBV12-2,CASRFGTGNNYGYTF
TRBV10-3,CAIGRREMGDEQFF
TRBV5-1,CASSWRDLGTEAFF
TRBV28,CASSLSPGQGDGYTF
TRBV25-1,CASREPPGQSFHTF
TRBV5-1,CASSSNDPTSGVYEQYF
TRBV4-1,CASSHRRGGPGELFF
TRBV2,CASSATRGETQYF
TRBV7-2,CASSLVSARDEQYF
TRBV5-1,CASSFGGAPEAFF
TRBV6-5,CASRRQGAEAFF
TRBV6-1,CASSPGDFSNQPQHF
TRBV5-8,CASSFVPGLRYNEQFF
TRBV7-2,CASSSGLAGALQETQYF
TRBV4-1,CASSRASGGYQETQYF
TRBV10-1,CASSDVFGGSYEQYF
TRBV2,CASKPGQVNSPLHF
TRBV5-1,CASSLEKGDRGNQPQHF
TRBV4-1,CASSQGTGRNQPQHF
TRBV5-6,CASSKESPGLARSQYF
TRBV28,CASSSSGTSRYYEQYF
TRBV6-5,CASSYLQFHEQYF
TRBV21-1,CASSKLRTGAGELFF
TRBV7-9,CACLTQGIKAFF
TRBV19,CASSIMEGIEAFF
TRBV19,CASSRTSGPSSYEQYF
TRBV13,CASSGRGGGAPQHF
TRBV7-9,CASSPQGIDTQYF
TRBV15,CATSRVAGPYNEQFF
TRBV7-8,CASSRRDRNTEAFF
TRBV7-9,CASSLASYQGNEAFF
TRBV12-5,CASGLSSGQHNEQFF